One sample yielded the 3 T cell receptor beta chains listed below, sequenced in a study of shared clonotypes between healthy human individuals. Assay used: immunoSEQ multiplex PCR; TCRdb lists only in-frame clones, some missing. Seen here are approximately 1.4 million clones, 98% observed once, and the top ten hold approximately 0.45%. The material sequenced was naive CD4+ T cells sorted from blood. Subset of the sample: CD45RA+ positively selected. Every receptor here comes from a man aged 25 to 45 in good health.

The chain carries TRBV6-4 and TRBJ2-1, with 7 bases fitting TRBD2. J was trimmed by 5 bases and V by 5 bases; bases with no gene match: 12. This CDR3 spans 16 amino acids. Per the germline V gene, CDR1 is MRHNA and CDR2 is SNTAGT. CDR3 loop: CASSMFPSGRNNEQFF. The CDR3 DNA is TGTGCCAGCAGTATGTTTCCTAGCGGAAGGAACAATGAGCAGTTCTTC.

The genes are TRBV6-5 and TRBJ2-1; 14 bases line up with TRBD2. Germline CDR1 is MNHEY and CDR2 is SVGAGI. Trimming at V came to 5 bases and at J to 8 bases, leaving 5 bases not matched to a gene. The CDR3 length is 15 residues. As DNA, the CDR3 is TGTGCCAGCAGTCGGACGGGACTAGCGGGAGATGAGCAGTTCTTC. Residues: CASSRTGLAGDEQFF.

This chain joins TRBV2 and TRBJ2-2, with D perhaps matching TRBD2 (5 bases). V was shortened by 7 bases and J by 7 bases, with 16 bases between the two germline ends. Germline CDR1 SNHLY, CDR2 FYNNEI. The CDR3 is made up of 14 amino acids. Written as DNA, the CDR3 is TGTGCCAGCAACACAGACGTCGGGGTCGGGGAGCTGTTTTTT. Translated: CASNTDVGVGELFF.